These T cell receptor beta chains were read from a single sample in a study of cytomegalovirus exposure and HLA in healthy donors. TCRdb keeps only in-frame clones here, not all; method: immunoSEQ multiplex PCR. This table holds 150,000 to 200,000 clones, about 85% found once. Source material: PBMCs. The receptors here all came from a man younger than 35 in good health and CMV-seropositive. The CDR3 runs from the conserved cysteine through the conserved F or W. Each record gives: clone size, D gene, J gene, V gene, CDR3 protein, CDR3 DNA. D genes are given only for firm matches. Size is omitted from some rows. Given values are once, few, many or a class for expanded clones.

size: -; D: -; J: TRBJ2-1; V: TRBV12-5; CDR3: CASGLVAGWSDEQFF; DNA: TGTGCTAGTGGTTTGGTCGCCGGGTGGAGCGATGAGCAGTTCTTC
size: once; D: TRBD2; J: TRBJ2-2; V: TRBV5-1; CDR3: CASSLVPWREGLTGELFF; DNA: TGCGCCAGCAGCTTGGTCCCGTGGCGGGAGGGCCTCACCGGGGAGCTGTTTTTT
size: -; D: -; J: TRBJ2-3; V: TRBV29-1; CDR3: CSVGRGYTDTQYF; DNA: TGCAGCGTTGGACGGGGGTACACAGATACGCAGTATTTT
size: -; D: TRBD2; J: TRBJ2-3; V: TRBV14; CDR3: CASSQDTAGGITDTQYF; DNA: TGTGCCAGCAGCCAAGATACAGCGGGGGGGATCACAGATACGCAGTATTTT
size: -; D: TRBD2; J: TRBJ2-2; V: TRBV6-5; CDR3: CASSRTSGYTGELFF; DNA: TGTGCCAGCAGCAGGACTAGCGGGTACACCGGGGAGCTGTTTTTT
size: -; D: TRBD1; J: TRBJ1-2; V: TRBV27; CDR3: CASSTGEFGYGYTF; DNA: TGTGCCAGCAGTACAGGGGAGTTCGGCTATGGCTACACCTTC
size: -; D: -; J: TRBJ2-7; V: TRBV28; CDR3: CASSSKTGGGFYEQYF; DNA: TGTGCCAGCAGTTCTAAGACGGGTGGGGGGTTCTACGAGCAGTACTTC
size: -; D: TRBD1; J: TRBJ2-3; V: TRBV15; CDR3: CATSSGQGAGDTQYF; DNA: TGTGCCACCAGCAGCGGACAGGGGGCAGGAGATACGCAGTATTTT
size: -; D: -; J: TRBJ2-7; V: TRBV11-3; CDR3: CASAEARGGTYEQYF; DNA: TGTGCCAGCGCTGAAGCGAGGGGGGGTACCTACGAGCAGTACTTC
size: -; D: -; J: TRBJ1-1; V: TRBV5-1; CDR3: CASSFSPNTEAFF; DNA: TGCGCCAGCAGCTTTAGCCCAAACACTGAAGCTTTCTTT
size: -; D: TRBD1; J: TRBJ1-2; V: TRBV30; CDR3: CAWSRTGYYGYTF; DNA: TGTGCCTGGAGCCGGACAGGGTACTATGGCTACACCTTC
size: -; D: TRBD2; J: TRBJ2-7; V: TRBV5-6; CDR3: CASSVLAGGHKQYF; DNA: TGTGCCAGCAGCGTACTAGCGGGAGGCCACAAGCAGTACTTC
size: -; D: -; J: TRBJ1-2; V: TRBV7-9; CDR3: CASSLGTGYYGYTF; DNA: TGTGCCAGCAGCTTAGGAACAGGATATTATGGCTACACCTTC